The T cell receptor beta chain under discussion was sequenced for a study of T cell responses to AZD1222 COVID-19 vaccine. This CDR3 spans 15 amino acids. Deletions cut 0 bases from V and 1 base from J, with 7 bases between. Looked up from germline, CDR1 is SGHKS and CDR2 is YYEKEE (reference sequence). Study-wide findings and caveats: There were repertoire samples only from the period after the peak T cell response. Clonal diversity was possibly underestimated, and white British individuals and females predominated among donors. Only five or six people who got AZD1222 tested seropositive at baseline.

As regards this clone: Its target is not known.

Assay used: immunoSEQ multiplex PCR; TCRdb lists only in-frame clones, some missing. This sample has fewer than 200,000 clones, with about 83% found just once. It was second doses at about 4 or about 12 weeks that were pooled. This chain uses TRBV5-5 with TRBJ2-2; D is uncertain. This receptor was obtained from an adult who received the AZD1222 COVID-19 vaccine. The input for sequencing was peripheral blood, taken 28 days after the second AZD1222 dose. The DNA of the CDR3 is TGTGCCAGCAGCTTGGGTGTGGGGAACACCGGGGAGCTGTTTTTT. Protein product: CASSLGVGNTGELFF.